The rows below give T cell receptor beta chains drawn from one sample of a study of early stage breast cancer tumors. The table came from immunoSEQ multiplex PCR; TCRdb's copy has only in-frame clones and leaves some out. The profile shows over 40,000 clones, roughly 73% of them singletons. Source material: blood. The receptors were gathered from a person in their 40s with breast cancer. Each CDR3 is given with its conserved first and last residue. The D gene is left open where the match is weak. The listing skips clone size in some rows; elsewhere it reads once, few, many or a size class.

V	J	D	size	DNA	CDR3
TRBV23-1	TRBJ1-5	TRBD1	medium-sized	TGCGCCAGCACTCAGGGGGCCGGCAATCAGCCCCAGCATTTT	CASTQGAGNQPQHF
TRBV14	TRBJ2-4	.	.	TGTGCCAGCAGCCCCAATCTCCCATCGGGCATTCAGTACTTC	CASSPNLPSGIQYF
TRBV27	TRBJ1-3	.	few	TGTGCCAGCAGTTATTCGGTTGGAAACACCATATATTTT	CASSYSVGNTIYF
TRBV2	TRBJ1-2	.	few	TGTGCCAGCGGGCCCATCCGCGTGAGCTACACCTTC	CASGPIRVSYTF
TRBV9	TRBJ1-5	TRBD1	.	TGTGCCAGCAGCGGAGGGACAGGGAGCAATCAGCCCCAGCATTTT	CASSGGTGSNQPQHF
TRBV5-4	TRBJ1-1	TRBD1	once	TGTGCCAGCAGCTTGTCGGGACAGGGGTCCACTGAAGCTTTCTTT	CASSLSGQGSTEAFF
TRBV28	TRBJ1-5	.	.	TGTGCCAGCAGCCCCTCGCTGGGTTTGCAGCCCCAGCATTTT	CASSPSLGLQPQHF
TRBV4-2	TRBJ1-2	.	.	TGTGCCAGCAGCCAAGATCCGGGGGCTAACTATGGCTACACCTTC	CASSQDPGANYGYTF
TRBV4-2	TRBJ2-7	TRBD2	once	TGTGCCAGCAGCCAAGAAGGAGTGAGCGGGGTACCCTACGAGCAGTACTTC	CASSQEGVSGVPYEQYF
TRBV18	TRBJ1-2	.	.	TGTGCCAGCTCACCCCAGGACAGAATTAACTATGGCTACACCTTC	CASSPQDRINYGYTF
TRBV5-1	TRBJ2-7	.	few	TGCGCCAGCAGCTTGGCTAGCGTTCCGGTCTACGAGCAGTACTTC	CASSLASVPVYEQYF
TRBV5-6	TRBJ1-3	.	.	TGTGCCAGCAGCCCACAGGGATATGGAAACACCATATATTTT	CASSPQGYGNTIYF
TRBV19	TRBJ2-7	TRBD1	.	TGTGCCAGTAGTATAACTCCGGGACAGTACTCCTACGAGCAGTACTTC	CASSITPGQYSYEQYF
TRBV6-1	TRBJ2-3	TRBD1	.	TGTGCCAGCGGATCCGGGACAGGGGACACAGATACGCAGTATTTT	CASGSGTGDTDTQYF
TRBV30	TRBJ2-7	.	.	TGTGCCTGGGTGTCTGCGGGACTCTATACCTACGAGCAGTACTTC	CAWVSAGLYTYEQYF
TRBV5-7	TRBJ2-3	.	.	TGTGCCAGCAGCTTCTCGTACCCAAATAGCACAGATACGCAGTATTTT	CASSFSYPNSTDTQYF
TRBV30	TRBJ1-2	.	.	TGTGCCTGGAGCCGACCCTTGCGGGGGGAGGGCTACACCTTC	CAWSRPLRGEGYTF
TRBV7-3	TRBJ2-3	TRBD2	.	TGTGCCAGCAGCTCAGCGGGAGGGGATACGCAGTATTTT	CASSSAGGDTQYF
TRBV6-5	TRBJ1-1	.	.	TGTGCCAGCAGTTATGGGGGGAACACTGAAGCTTTCTTT	CASSYGGNTEAFF
TRBV5-8	TRBJ1-4	.	.	TGTGCCAGCAGCTTGTTCAGGGATGCAACTAATGAAAAACTGTTTTTT	CASSLFRDATNEKLFF
TRBV6-1	TRBJ2-7	TRBD2	.	TGTGCCAGCTTACCACTAGCGGGGGGCTCCTACGAGCAGTACTTC	CASLPLAGGSYEQYF
TRBV29-1	TRBJ2-7	.	.	TGCAGCGCTAAGATCCTGGCCGAGCAGTACTTC	CSAKILAEQYF
TRBV21-1	TRBJ1-1	.	.	TGTGCCAGCAGCAAAAAGGTTTCCGACAAGCATACTGAAGCTTTCTTT	CASSKKVSDKHTEAFF
TRBV19	TRBJ1-5	TRBD1	.	TGTGCCAGTAGCAGGGACAGGGGAGGGCAGCCCCAGCATTTT	CASSRDRGGQPQHF
TRBV28	TRBJ1-2	TRBD1	.	TGTGCCAGCAGTTTGGGACAGGGGGCCAGCTACACCTTC	CASSLGQGASYTF
TRBV4-1	TRBJ1-3	.	.	TGCGCCAGCAGCCAAGACAGGTTCTCTGGAAACACCATATATTTT	CASSQDRFSGNTIYF
TRBV30	TRBJ1-1	.	.	TGTGCCTCCGCTCCGACAGGGAACACTGAAGCTTTCTTT	CASAPTGNTEAFF
TRBV30	TRBJ2-5	.	few	TGTGCCTGCGACCGGGGCCCCCAAGAGACCCAGTACTTC	CACDRGPQETQYF
TRBV11-2	TRBJ2-5	.	.	TGTGCCAGCAGCCTGGGACACCTGCAAGAGACCCAGTACTTC	CASSLGHLQETQYF
TRBV21-1	TRBJ2-7	.	.	TGTGCCAGCAGCAAAACCGGGACAGGGGGTCCCTACGAGCAGTACTTC	CASSKTGTGGPYEQYF
TRBV6-1	TRBJ2-2	TRBD1	.	TGTGCCAGCAGTGAAACGGGACAGGCGCGCACCGGGGAGCTGTTTTTT	CASSETGQARTGELFF
TRBV6-1	TRBJ1-5	.	.	TGTGCCAGCAGTGAAGCGCGGTCAGGGTTTAACAATCAGCCCCAGCATTTT	CASSEARSGFNNQPQHF
TRBV5-6	TRBJ2-7	.	.	TGTGCCAGCAGCTTGAGGCTAGCCGACTTCTACGAGCAGTACTTC	CASSLRLADFYEQYF
TRBV2	TRBJ2-1	.	.	TGTGCCAGCAGTGAAGCGTATACGGACAATGAGCAGTTCTTC	CASSEAYTDNEQFF
TRBV29-1	TRBJ1-2	.	.	TGCAGCGCTTTACCGGTCGAAGATAGGGGGGGCTATGGCTACACCTTC	CSALPVEDRGGYGYTF
TRBV9	TRBJ2-6	TRBD2	.	TGTGCCAGCAGCCGGACTAGCGGGACCTCTGGGGCCAACGTCCTGACTTTC	CASSRTSGTSGANVLTF
TRBV7-8	TRBJ2-3	TRBD2	.	TGTGCCAGCAGCCCCACCACGGGGGGTAGCACAGATACGCAGTATTTT	CASSPTTGGSTDTQYF
TRBV19	TRBJ1-6	.	.	TGTGCCAGTAGGGCAGGTGGTAATTCACCCCTCCACTTT	CASRAGGNSPLHF
TRBV11-1	TRBJ2-7	.	.	TGTGCCAGCAGCTTCGGCGGGCCTTCCTACGAGCAGTACTTC	CASSFGGPSYEQYF
TRBV14	TRBJ2-3	.	.	TGTGCCAGCAGCCGAGAGCTGGGGCCAGATACGCAGTATTTT	CASSRELGPDTQYF
TRBV29-1	TRBJ1-2	.	.	TGCAGCGTTGAACGGAGGGCGGGGGAATCCTATGGCTACACCTTC	CSVERRAGESYGYTF